This passage covers 24 T cell receptor beta chains from one sample sequenced in a study of response to subunit inactivated influenza vaccine. TCRdb reanalysed the RT-PCR reads using MiXCR and keeps one entry per CDR3 protein. Of roughly 500,000 distinct CDR3 sequences in the sample, about 15% were seen once. The sequenced sample was CD4+ T cells sorted from PBMCs, obtained less than 30 months after vaccination. The origin of the receptors is a man aged 50 to 75 who received an inactivated influenza vaccine.

In its sample, this clonotype was seen many times. The rearrangement links TRBV5-1 to TRBJ1-1; 9 bases match TRBD1. The V and J ends lost 2 bases and 3 bases, in that order; junction bases with no gene match: 2. Germline values: CDR1 SGHRS, CDR2 YFSETQ. This CDR3 is 14 amino acids long. Here the CDR3 reads CASSFGTGYTEAFF. The CDR3 nucleotides read TGCGCCAGCAGCTTCGGGACAGGGTACACTGAAGCTTTCTTT.

The J gene is TRBJ2-5, the V gene TRBV11-2, with D possibly matching TRBD1 (6 bases). This CDR3 region has 14 residues. Germline V gene sequence: CDR1 SGHAT, CDR2 FQNNGV. Trimming stripped 7 bases from V and 5 bases from J, with 17 bases between. The CDR3 bases are TGTGCCAGCACTCGAGAGACAGGCGAGGAGACCCAGTACTTC. Its translation: CASTRETGEETQYF. The full variable domain, completed using reference TRBV11-2 and TRBJ2-5, is EAGVAQSPRYKIIEKRQSVAFWCNPISGHATLYWYQQILGQGPKLLIQFQNNGVVDDSQLPKDRFSAERLKGVDSTLKIQPAKLEDSAVYLCASTRETGEETQYFGPGTRLLVL.

This clonotype has more than one count but fewer than ten. V and J are TRBV14 and TRBJ2-1, with 13 positions matching TRBD2. V trimming: 5 bases; J trimming: 0 bases; junction bases outside the gene matches: 13. The germline V gene has CDR1 SGHDN and CDR2 FVKESK. The CDR3 runs to 20 residues. CDR3: CASSSQVGTSGIGSYNEQFF. DNA for the CDR3: TGTGCCAGCAGCTCACAAGTGGGGACTAGCGGGATCGGCTCCTACAATGAGCAGTTCTTC.

Ten or more counts support this clonotype. This chain links TRBV5-1 with TRBJ2-5; D is undetermined. The CDR3 consists of 12 residues. The ends were cut back, 7 bases at V and 4 bases at J, with 11 bases in the middle. CDR1 and CDR2 from the germline V gene are SGHRS and YFSETQ. The CDR3 coding sequence is TGCGCCAGCTCTCTGGGGTCAGAGACCCAGTACTTC. Residues: CASSLGSETQYF.

This clonotype was recorded many times. J is TRBJ1-5 and V is TRBV12-3 or TRBV12-4; perhaps TRBD1 as D (5 bases). The CDR3 is 14 amino acids. V shed 6 bases and J shed 1 base, with 10 bases lying between them. CDR3 residues: CASSLKGSNQPQHF. DNA for the CDR3: TGTGCCAGCAGCCTAAAGGGGAGCAATCAGCCCCAGCATTTT.

The CDR3 coding sequence is TGTGCCAGCAGCCCCTGGCAGGGGGCGGAGGAGCAGTACTTC. Its translation: CASSPWQGAEEQYF. This chain connects TRBV7-8 to TRBJ2-7; 8 nucleotides line up with TRBD1. Per germline, CDR1 SGHVS and CDR2 FQNEAQ. The CDR3 consists of 14 residues. With V trimmed by 5 bases and J by 7 bases, 10 bases remained unmatched.

The chain uses TRBV4-3 and TRBJ1-5; no firm D call. The germline V gene has CDR1 LGHNA and CDR2 YSLEER. This CDR3 contains 14 residues. V gave up 0 bases and J gave up 5 bases, with 8 bases separating them. DNA for the CDR3: TGCGCCAGCAGCCAAGAAAGGGAGGATCAGCCCCAGCATTTT. Its translation is CASSQEREDQPQHF.

This clonotype was counted between two and nine times. CDR3 residues: CASSWEQGAPNTGELFF. The CDR3 nucleotides read TGTGCCAGCAGTTGGGAGCAGGGGGCCCCGAACACCGGGGAGCTGTTTTTT. This chain links TRBV6-2 or TRBV6-3 with TRBJ2-2; 8 bases line up with TRBD1. V shed 4 bases and J 0 bases; nucleotides not matched to a gene: 7. This CDR3 comprises 17 residues. In germline, CDR1 is MNHEY, CDR2 SVGEGT.

V usage is TRBV9 and J usage is TRBJ2-5, with 11 nucleotides matching TRBD2. Germline CDR1 and CDR2: SGDLS and YYNGEE. CDR3 length: 15 amino acids. With V trimmed by 4 bases and J by 2 bases, 4 bases remained unmatched. CDR3 sequence: CASSLGLAEQETQYF. The CDR3 bases are TGTGCCAGCAGCCTGGGACTAGCGGAACAAGAGACCCAGTACTTC.

The V and J genes are TRBV15 and TRBJ1-5; no definite D call. The CDR3 runs to 13 residues. The germline CDR1 and CDR2 sequences are LNHNV and YYDKDF (reference sequence). V lost 3 bases and J 4 bases, leaving 7 bases between the germline ends. The chain's CDR3 is CATSRSANQPQHF. The DNA for the CDR3 is TGTGCCACCAGCAGGTCAGCGAATCAGCCCCAGCATTTT.

The rearrangement uses TRBV15 and TRBJ2-1; the match to TRBD1 covers 10 bases. Germline V gene sequence: CDR1 LNHNV, CDR2 YYDKDF (reference sequence). The CDR3 length is 16 residues. V lost 0 bases, J lost 7 bases, and 6 bases stayed unmatched. CDR3 in DNA: TGTGCCACCAGCAGAGATATCGACAGGGGGCAGAATGAGCAGTTCTTC. Its translation is CATSRDIDRGQNEQFF.

This clonotype was seen more than once but under ten times. The J gene is TRBJ2-5, the V gene TRBV20-1, with 10 bases fitting TRBD2. In germline, CDR1 is DFQATT, CDR2 SNEGSKA (reference sequence). Trimming took 1 base from V and 2 from J; bases not matched to a gene: 13. The CDR3 totals 18 residues. Here the CDR3 DNA reads TGCAGTGCTAGAGGCTCTCCCGGGACTAGCGTCCGACAAGAGACCCAGTACTTC. Amino acid sequence: CSARGSPGTSVRQETQYF.

The chain joins TRBV20-1 to TRBJ2-2; TRBD1 matches at 9 bases. The CDR3 loop spans 14 amino acids. The germline V gene encodes CDR1 DFQATT and CDR2 SNEGSKA (reference sequence). V dropped 6 bases and J dropped 4; count of bases not matched to a gene: 6. The CDR3 DNA follows: TGCAGTGCAGGGGGACAGGGTGGCACCGGGGAGCTGTTTTTT. Its protein product is CSAGGQGGTGELFF.

The chain joins TRBV7-3 to TRBJ2-3, with 7 bases identical to TRBD1. With 4 bases clipped from V and 4 bases from J, the junction kept 8 bases outside the gene matches. The germline V gene encodes CDR1 SGHTA and CDR2 FQGTGA. This CDR3 region has 15 residues. The CDR3 DNA reads TGTGCCAGCAGCTCCTTGGGACAGTCGGCAGATACGCAGTATTTT. Protein product: CASSSLGQSADTQYF.

This clonotype was seen only a few times. CDR3 region: CASNRDYGDTQYF. The CDR3 nucleotides read TGTGCCAGCAATCGGGACTATGGGGATACGCAGTATTTT. The chain couples TRBV6-1 to TRBJ2-3; 7 bases agree with TRBD2. Germline loops: CDR1 MNHNS, CDR2 SASEGT. The length of the CDR3 is 13 residues. Trimming at V came to 7 bases and at J to 6 bases, leaving 7 bases not matched to a gene.

The chain uses TRBV6-2 or TRBV6-3 and TRBJ2-1; perhaps TRBD2 as D (6 bases). This CDR3 is 14 amino acids long. V lost 7 bases to trimming and J lost 5 bases, with 15 bases between them. Germline lookup yields CDR1 MNHEY and CDR2 SVGEGT. This CDR3 reads CASKPGLANNEQFF. DNA for the CDR3: TGTGCCAGCAAACCGGGACTGGCTAACAATGAGCAGTTCTTC.

This clonotype was seen ten or more times. The chain joins TRBV12-3 or TRBV12-4 to TRBJ2-1; TRBD2 might be the D (6 bases). CDR3 size: 14 residues. Trimming took 7 bases from V and 6 from J, leaving 16 bases between them. The CDR3 DNA is TGTGCCAGCACCGAGTCCAGAGCGGGCAATGAGCAGTTCTTC. This sequence encodes CASTESRAGNEQFF.

This clonotype was observed a handful of times. The gene calls are TRBV7-8 and TRBJ1-2; D unresolved. V lost 6 bases and J 3 bases, leaving 8 bases between the germline ends. The CDR3 runs 12 residues. Germline V gene lookup returns CDR1 SGHVS and CDR2 FQNEAQ. The DNA of the CDR3 is TGTGCCAGCAGGAGCTCGGACTATGGCTACACCTTC. It yields the protein CASRSSDYGYTF.

This clonotype was observed a few times. The chain carries TRBV12-3 or TRBV12-4 and TRBJ2-6; D possibly uses TRBD1 or TRBD2 (6 bases each). Trimming took 6 bases from V and 0 from J, leaving 9 bases between them. This CDR3 is 15 amino acids long. The CDR3 nucleotides read TGTGCCAGCAGAAAGGGGGGCTCTGGGGCCAACGTCCTGACTTTC. Residues: CASRKGGSGANVLTF.

This clonotype was seen many times. V is TRBV24-1 and J is TRBJ2-3; TRBD1 matches at 7 bases. The CDR3 runs 13 residues. Germline CDR1 reads KGHDR; CDR2 reads SFDVKD. After removal of 3 bases from V and 9 bases from J, the junction contained 5 bases not matched to a gene. This chain's CDR3 is CATSDRQGGTQYF. The CDR3 coding sequence is TGTGCCACCAGTGATAGACAGGGTGGGACGCAGTATTTT.

V is TRBV6-4 and J is TRBJ2-2; 8 bases agree with TRBD1. CDR3 length: 16 residues. Germline assignment: CDR1 MRHNA and CDR2 SNTAGT. Losses at the gene ends were 6 bases for V and 6 bases for J; bases not matched to a gene: 12. CDR3 protein: CASRSRTGIESGELFF. The DNA of the CDR3 is TGTGCCAGCAGATCACGGACAGGGATCGAATCCGGGGAGCTGTTTTTT.

This clonotype was seen more than once but under ten times. This rearrangement joins TRBV23-1 to TRBJ2-7, with D perhaps matching TRBD1 (5 bases). TRBV23-1 is flagged as an ORF with uncertain function. This CDR3 spans 16 amino acids. The germline V and J ends were trimmed by 1 base and 4 bases, with 17 bases remaining between them. CDR3 residues: CASSQLAQGPFYEQYF. The CDR3, as DNA: TGCGCCAGCAGTCAATTAGCCCAGGGCCCCTTTTACGAGCAGTACTTC.

This CDR3 reads CASSYSIGQGQAKNIQYF. CDR3 nucleotide sequence: TGTGCCAGCAGTTACTCGATAGGACAGGGGCAAGCCAAAAACATTCAGTACTTC. V usage is TRBV6-2 or TRBV6-3 and J usage is TRBJ2-4; 9 nucleotides agree with TRBD1. Germline CDR1 reads MNHEY; CDR2 reads SVGEGT. This CDR3 has 18 amino acids. The junction had 6 bases not matched to a gene; V was cut back by 0 bases and J by 0 bases.

V and J are TRBV12-5 and TRBJ2-2, with D possibly TRBD2 on 5 matching bases. CDR1 and CDR2 from the germline V gene are LGHNT and FRNRAP. V was trimmed by 6 bases and J by 6 bases, leaving 20 bases between them. The CDR3 extends over 16 amino acids. This CDR3 reads CASGLGLHGVSGELFF. In DNA form, the CDR3 reads TGTGCTAGTGGACTCGGACTCCATGGTGTATCCGGGGAGCTGTTTTTT.